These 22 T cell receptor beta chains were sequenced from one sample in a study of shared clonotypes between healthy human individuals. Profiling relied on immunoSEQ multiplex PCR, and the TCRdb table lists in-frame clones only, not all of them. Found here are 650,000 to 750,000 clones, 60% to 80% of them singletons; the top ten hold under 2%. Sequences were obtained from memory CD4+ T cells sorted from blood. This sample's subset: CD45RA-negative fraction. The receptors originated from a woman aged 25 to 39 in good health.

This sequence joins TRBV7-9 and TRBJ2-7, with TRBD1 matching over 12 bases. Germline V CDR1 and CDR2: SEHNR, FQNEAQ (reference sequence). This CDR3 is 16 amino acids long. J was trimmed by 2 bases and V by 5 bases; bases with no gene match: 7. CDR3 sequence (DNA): TGTGCCAGCAGCGACTCCGGGACAGGGGGCACCTACGAGCAGTACTTC. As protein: CASSDSGTGGTYEQYF.

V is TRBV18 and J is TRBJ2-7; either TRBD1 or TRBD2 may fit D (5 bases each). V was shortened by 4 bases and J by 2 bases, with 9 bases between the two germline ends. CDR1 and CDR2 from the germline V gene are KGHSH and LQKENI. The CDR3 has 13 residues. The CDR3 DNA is TGTGCCAGCTCACGGGACGGCCCCTACGAGCAGTACTTC. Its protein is CASSRDGPYEQYF.

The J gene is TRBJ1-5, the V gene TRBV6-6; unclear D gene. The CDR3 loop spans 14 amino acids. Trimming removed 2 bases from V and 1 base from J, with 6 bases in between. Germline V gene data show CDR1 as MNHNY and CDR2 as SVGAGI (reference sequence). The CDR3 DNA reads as TGTGCCAGCAGTTACCCGGACAGCAATCAGCCCCAGCATTTT. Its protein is CASSYPDSNQPQHF.

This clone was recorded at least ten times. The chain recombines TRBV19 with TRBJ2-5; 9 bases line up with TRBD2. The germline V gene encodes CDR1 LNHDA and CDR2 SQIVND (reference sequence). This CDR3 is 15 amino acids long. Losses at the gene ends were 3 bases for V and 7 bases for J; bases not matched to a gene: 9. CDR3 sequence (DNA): TGTGCCAGTAGTATTACTAGCGGGTTGGGTCGGACCCAGTACTTC. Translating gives CASSITSGLGRTQYF.

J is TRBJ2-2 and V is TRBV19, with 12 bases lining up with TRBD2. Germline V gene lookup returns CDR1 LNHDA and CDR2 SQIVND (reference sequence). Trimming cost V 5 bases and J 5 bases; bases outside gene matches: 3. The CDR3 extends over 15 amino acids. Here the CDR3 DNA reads TGTGCCAGTAGTGGTACTAGCGGGAGGACCGGGGAGCTGTTTTTT. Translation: CASSGTSGRTGELFF.

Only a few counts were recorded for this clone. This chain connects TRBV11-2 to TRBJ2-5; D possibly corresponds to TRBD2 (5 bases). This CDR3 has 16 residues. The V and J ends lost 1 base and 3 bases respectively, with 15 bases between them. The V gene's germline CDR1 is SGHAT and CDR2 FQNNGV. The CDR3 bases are TGTGCCAGCAGCTTAGGGCTCGGTTGGGGAGAAGAGACCCAGTACTTC. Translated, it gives CASSLGLGWGEETQYF.

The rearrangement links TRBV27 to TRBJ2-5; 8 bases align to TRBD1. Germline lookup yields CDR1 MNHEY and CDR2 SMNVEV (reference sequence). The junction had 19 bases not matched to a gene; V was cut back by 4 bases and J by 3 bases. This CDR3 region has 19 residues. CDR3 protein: CASSSRDRPRAEPKETQYF. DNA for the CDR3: TGTGCCAGCAGTTCCAGGGACAGGCCCAGGGCGGAGCCGAAAGAGACCCAGTACTTC.

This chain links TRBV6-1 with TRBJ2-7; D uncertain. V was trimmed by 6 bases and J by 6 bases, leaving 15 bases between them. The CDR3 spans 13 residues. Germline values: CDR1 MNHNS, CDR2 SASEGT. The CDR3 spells CASSGPSLGEQYF. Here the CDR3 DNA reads TGTGCCAGCAGCGGACCCAGCCTAGGCGAGCAGTACTTC.

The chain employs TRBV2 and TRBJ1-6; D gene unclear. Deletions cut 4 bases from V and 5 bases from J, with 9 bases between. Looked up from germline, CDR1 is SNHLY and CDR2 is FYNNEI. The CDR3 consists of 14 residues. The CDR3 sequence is CASSAGPNNSPLHF. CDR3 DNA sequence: TGTGCCAGCAGTGCTGGGCCTAATAATTCACCCCTCCACTTT.

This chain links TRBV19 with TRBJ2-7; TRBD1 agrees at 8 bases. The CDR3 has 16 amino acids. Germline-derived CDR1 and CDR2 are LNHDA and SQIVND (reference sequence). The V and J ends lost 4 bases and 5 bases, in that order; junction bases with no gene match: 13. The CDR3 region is CASSRRWAGGVHEQYF. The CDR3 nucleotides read TGTGCCAGTAGTAGGAGGTGGGCAGGGGGCGTCCACGAGCAGTACTTC.

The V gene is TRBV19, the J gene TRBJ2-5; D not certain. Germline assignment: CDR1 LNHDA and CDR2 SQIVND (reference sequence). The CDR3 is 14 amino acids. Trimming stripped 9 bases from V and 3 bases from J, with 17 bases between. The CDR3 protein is CASGRRENEETQYF. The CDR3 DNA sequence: TGTGCCAGCGGGCGGAGAGAAAATGAAGAGACCCAGTACTTC.

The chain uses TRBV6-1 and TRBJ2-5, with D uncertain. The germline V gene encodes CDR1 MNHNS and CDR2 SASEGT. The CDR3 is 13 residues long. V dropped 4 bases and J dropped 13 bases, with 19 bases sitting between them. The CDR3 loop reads CASSAVATEQRYF. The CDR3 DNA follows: TGTGCCAGCAGTGCAGTTGCAACGGAGCAACGGTACTTC.

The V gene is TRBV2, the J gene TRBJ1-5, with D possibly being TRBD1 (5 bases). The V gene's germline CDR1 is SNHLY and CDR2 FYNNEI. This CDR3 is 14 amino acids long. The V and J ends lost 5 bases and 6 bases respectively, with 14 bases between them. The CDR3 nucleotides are TGTGCCAGCAGTTTGGCGCCGGGGGTTCAGCCCCAGCATTTT. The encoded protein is CASSLAPGVQPQHF.

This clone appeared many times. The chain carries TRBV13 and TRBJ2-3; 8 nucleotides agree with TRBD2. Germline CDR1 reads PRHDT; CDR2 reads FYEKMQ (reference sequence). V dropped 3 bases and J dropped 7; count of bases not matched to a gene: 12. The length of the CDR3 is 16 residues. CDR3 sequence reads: CASSLRRPPSGHTQYF. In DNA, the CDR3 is TGTGCCAGCAGCTTGAGAAGGCCGCCTAGCGGGCATACGCAGTATTTT.

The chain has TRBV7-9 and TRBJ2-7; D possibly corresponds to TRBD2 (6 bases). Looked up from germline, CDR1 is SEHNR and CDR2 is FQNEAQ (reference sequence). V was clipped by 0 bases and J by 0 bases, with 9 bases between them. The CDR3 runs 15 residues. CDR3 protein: CASSLAGLGSYEQYF. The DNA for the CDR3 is TGTGCCAGCAGCTTAGCGGGACTCGGCTCCTACGAGCAGTACTTC. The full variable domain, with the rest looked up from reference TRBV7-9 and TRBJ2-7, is DTGVSQNPRHKITKRGQNVTFRCDPISEHNRLYWYRQTLGQGPEFLTYFQNEAQLEKSRLLSDRFSAERPKGSFSTLEIQRTEQGDSAMYLCASSLAGLGSYEQYFGPGTRLTVT.

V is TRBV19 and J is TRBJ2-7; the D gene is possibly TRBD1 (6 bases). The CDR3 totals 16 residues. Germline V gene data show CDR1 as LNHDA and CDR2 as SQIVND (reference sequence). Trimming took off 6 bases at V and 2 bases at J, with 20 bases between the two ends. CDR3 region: CASSPLDSSTTYEQYF. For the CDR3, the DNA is TGTGCCAGTAGCCCCCTGGACAGCAGTACAACCTACGAGCAGTACTTC.

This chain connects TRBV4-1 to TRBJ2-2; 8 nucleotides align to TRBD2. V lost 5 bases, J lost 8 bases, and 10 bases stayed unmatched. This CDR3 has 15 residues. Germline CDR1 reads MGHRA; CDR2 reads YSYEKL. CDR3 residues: CASSARTSPGGELFF. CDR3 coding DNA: TGCGCCAGCAGCGCAAGGACTAGCCCTGGGGGGGAGCTGTTTTTT.

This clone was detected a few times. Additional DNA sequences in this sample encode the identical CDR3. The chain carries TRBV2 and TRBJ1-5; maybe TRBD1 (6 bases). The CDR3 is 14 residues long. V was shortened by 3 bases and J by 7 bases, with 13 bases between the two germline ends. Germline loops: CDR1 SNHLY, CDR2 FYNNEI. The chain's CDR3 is CASSDEGGGQPQHF. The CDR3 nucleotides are TGTGCCAGCAGTGATGAAGGGGGAGGGCAGCCCCAGCATTTT.

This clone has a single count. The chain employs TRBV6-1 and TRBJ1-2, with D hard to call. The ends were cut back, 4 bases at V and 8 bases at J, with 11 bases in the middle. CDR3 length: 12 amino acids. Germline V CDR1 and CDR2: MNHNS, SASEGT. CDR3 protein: CASSASLRGYTF. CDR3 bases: TGTGCCAGCAGTGCTTCGCTTCGGGGCTACACCTTC.

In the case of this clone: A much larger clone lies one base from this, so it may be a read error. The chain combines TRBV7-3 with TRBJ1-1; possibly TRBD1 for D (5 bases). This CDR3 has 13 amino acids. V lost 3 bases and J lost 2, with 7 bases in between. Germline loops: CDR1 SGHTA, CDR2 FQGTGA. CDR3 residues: CASSFRENTEAFF. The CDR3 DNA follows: TGTGCCAGCAGCTTCAGGGAAAACACTGAAGCTTTCTTT. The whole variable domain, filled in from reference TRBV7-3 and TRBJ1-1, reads GAGVSQTPSNKVTEKGKYVELRCDPISGHTALYWYRQSLGQGPEFLIYFQGTGAADDSGLPNDRFFAVRPEGSVSTLKIQRTERGDSAVYLCASSFRENTEAFFGQGTRLTVV.

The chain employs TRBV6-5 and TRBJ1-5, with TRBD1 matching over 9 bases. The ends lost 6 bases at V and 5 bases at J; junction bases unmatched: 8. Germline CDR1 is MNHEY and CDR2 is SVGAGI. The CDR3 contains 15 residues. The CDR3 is CASRRDREVYQPQHF. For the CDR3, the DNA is TGTGCCAGCAGGAGGGACAGGGAGGTTTATCAGCCCCAGCATTTT.

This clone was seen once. CDR3 loop: CASSLNGGVIYEQYF. The CDR3 region has the DNA TGTGCCAGCAGCTTAAATGGGGGCGTTATCTACGAGCAGTACTTC. V is TRBV7-2 and J is TRBJ2-7; a weak D match, TRBD1 (6 bases). V was shortened by 2 bases and J by 3 bases, with 14 bases between the two germline ends. Germline V gives CDR1 SGHTA, CDR2 FQGNSA. The CDR3 sequence is 15 residues long.